Ten or more counts support the clone carrying this T cell receptor (beta chain). The antigen remains unidentified. The data belong to a study of CD8 T cells in ankylosing spondylitis. The study's findings and limits: Disease-linked clones displayed a CD8+ phenotype and appeared relatively rarely in peripheral blood.

CDR1 and CDR2 (germline): SGHRS, YFSETQ. Deletions cut 0 bases from V and 6 bases from J, with 6 bases between. The CDR3 spans 13 residues. TCRdb reprocessed the 5' RACE reads with MiXCR, giving one entry per CDR3 protein. The data show 200,000 to 300,000 distinct CDR3 sequences, approximately 12% seen once. Sample: blood, either unsorted or a sorted T cell fraction (not recorded which). The receptor comes from a male donor with ankylosing spondylitis or in good health (not recorded which). V is TRBV5-1 and J is TRBJ2-2; D call uncertain. CDR3 nucleotide sequence: TGCGCCAGCAGCTTGGAGGTCCCCGGGGAGCTGTTTTTT. It is translated as CASSLEVPGELFF.